The clone carrying this T cell receptor (beta chain) was detected a few times. Its antigen is currently unknown. With 60 Vbeta and 13 Jbeta primers, the PCR was carried out. Sequencing was performed with immunoSEQ multiplex PCR; in TCRdb, only in-frame clones are kept and a portion is missing. Here the sample spans 150,000 to 200,000 clones, around four fifths being singletons. These data come from a study of cytomegalovirus exposure and HLA in healthy donors. For the study at large: Early release data held tens of millions of unique TCRs from HLA-typed donors. Study-level results: Across HLA loci, a later analysis found differing TCR association rates, with DRB1 most and HLA-C fewest. There were fewer than 200 TCR beta chains listed as cytomegalovirus-associated.

This CDR3 has 15 residues. Germline values: CDR1 SGHKS, CDR2 YYEKEE (reference sequence). V lost 2 bases and J 5 bases, leaving 11 bases between the germline ends. Sequencing was carried out using PBMCs. The V gene is TRBV5-5, the J gene TRBJ1-6; D might be TRBD1 (6 bases). The receptor's source is a woman aged 25 to 39 in good health and CMV-seronegative. The CDR3 loop reads CASSFWTDHNSPLHF. CDR3 nucleotide sequence: TGTGCCAGCAGCTTTTGGACAGACCATAATTCACCCCTCCACTTT.